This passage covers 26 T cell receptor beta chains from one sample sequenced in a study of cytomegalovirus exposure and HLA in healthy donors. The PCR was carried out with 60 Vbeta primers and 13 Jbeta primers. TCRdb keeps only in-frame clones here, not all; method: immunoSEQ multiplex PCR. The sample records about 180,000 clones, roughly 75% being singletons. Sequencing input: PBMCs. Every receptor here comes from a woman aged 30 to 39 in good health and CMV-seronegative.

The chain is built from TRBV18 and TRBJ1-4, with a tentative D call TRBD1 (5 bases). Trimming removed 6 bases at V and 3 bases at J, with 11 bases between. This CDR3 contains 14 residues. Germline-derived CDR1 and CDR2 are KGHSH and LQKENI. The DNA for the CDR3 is TGTGCCAGCTCCCCTGACAGTGCTAATGAAAAACTGTTTTTT. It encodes CASSPDSANEKLFF.

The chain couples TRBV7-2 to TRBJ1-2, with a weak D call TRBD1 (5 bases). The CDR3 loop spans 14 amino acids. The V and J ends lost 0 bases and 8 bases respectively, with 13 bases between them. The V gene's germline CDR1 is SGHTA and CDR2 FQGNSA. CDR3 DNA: TGTGCCAGCAGCTTAGCCCCCCAGGGATTGGGCTACACCTTC. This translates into CASSLAPQGLGYTF.

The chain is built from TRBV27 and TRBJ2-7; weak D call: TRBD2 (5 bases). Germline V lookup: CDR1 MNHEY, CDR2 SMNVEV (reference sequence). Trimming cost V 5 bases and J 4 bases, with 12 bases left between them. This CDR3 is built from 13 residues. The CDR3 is CASSVDGVYEQYF. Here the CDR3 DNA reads TGTGCCAGCAGTGTGGACGGGGTTTACGAGCAGTACTTC.

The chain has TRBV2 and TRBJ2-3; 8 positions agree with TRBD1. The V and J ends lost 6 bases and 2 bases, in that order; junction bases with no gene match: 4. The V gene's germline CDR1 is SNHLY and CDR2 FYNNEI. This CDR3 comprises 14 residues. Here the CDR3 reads CASSLDRDTDTQYF. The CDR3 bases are TGTGCCAGCAGCTTGGACAGGGACACAGATACGCAGTATTTT.

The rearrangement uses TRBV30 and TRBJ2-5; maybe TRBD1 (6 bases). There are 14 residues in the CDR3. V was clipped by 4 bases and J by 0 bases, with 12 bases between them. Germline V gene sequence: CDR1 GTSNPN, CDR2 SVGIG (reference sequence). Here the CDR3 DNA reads TGTGCCTGGACCTTAGGACAGTACCAAGAGACCCAGTACTTC. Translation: CAWTLGQYQETQYF.

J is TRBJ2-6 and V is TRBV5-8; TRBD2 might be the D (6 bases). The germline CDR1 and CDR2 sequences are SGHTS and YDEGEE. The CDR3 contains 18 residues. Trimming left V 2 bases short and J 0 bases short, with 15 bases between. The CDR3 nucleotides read TGTGCCAGCAGCTTAAGGGGACTCACAGGCTCTGGGGCCAACGTCCTGACTTTC. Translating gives CASSLRGLTGSGANVLTF.

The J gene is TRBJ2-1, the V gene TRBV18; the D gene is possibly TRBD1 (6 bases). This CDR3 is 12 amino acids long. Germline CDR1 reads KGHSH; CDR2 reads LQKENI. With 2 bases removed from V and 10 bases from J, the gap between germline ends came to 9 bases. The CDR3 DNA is TGTGCCAGCTCACCAGGGGGCGACGAGCAGTTCTTC. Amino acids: CASSPGGDEQFF.

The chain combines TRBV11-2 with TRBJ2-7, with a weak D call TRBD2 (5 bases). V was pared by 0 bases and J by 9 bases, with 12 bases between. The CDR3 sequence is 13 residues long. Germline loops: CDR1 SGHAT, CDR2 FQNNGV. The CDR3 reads CASSLDRGYRQYF. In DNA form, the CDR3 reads TGTGCCAGCAGCTTAGATAGAGGGTATAGGCAGTACTTC.

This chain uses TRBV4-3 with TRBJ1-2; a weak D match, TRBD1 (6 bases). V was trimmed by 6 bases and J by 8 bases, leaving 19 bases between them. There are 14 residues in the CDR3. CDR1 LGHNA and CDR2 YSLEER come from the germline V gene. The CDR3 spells CASSLGGGIGGYTF. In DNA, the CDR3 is TGCGCCAGCAGTCTCGGTGGGGGCATAGGCGGCTACACCTTC.

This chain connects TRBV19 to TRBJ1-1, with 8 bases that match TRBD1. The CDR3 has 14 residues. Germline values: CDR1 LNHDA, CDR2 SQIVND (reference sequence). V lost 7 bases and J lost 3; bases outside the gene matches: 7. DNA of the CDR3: TGTGCCAGTAACCCCAGGGGGCTGCACACTGAAGCTTTCTTT. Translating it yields CASNPRGLHTEAFF.

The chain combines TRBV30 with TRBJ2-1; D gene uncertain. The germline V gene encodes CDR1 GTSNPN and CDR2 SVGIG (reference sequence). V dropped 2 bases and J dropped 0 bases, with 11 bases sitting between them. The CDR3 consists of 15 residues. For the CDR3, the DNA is TGTGCCTGGAGTTACACCGTGAACTCCTACAATGAGCAGTTCTTC. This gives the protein CAWSYTVNSYNEQFF.

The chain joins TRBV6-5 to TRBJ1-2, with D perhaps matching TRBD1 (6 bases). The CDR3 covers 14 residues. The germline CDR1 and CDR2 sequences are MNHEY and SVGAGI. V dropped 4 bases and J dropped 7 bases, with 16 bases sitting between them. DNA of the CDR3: TGTGCCAGCAGTTGGGGGCAGGGGCCGGGTGGCTACACCTTC. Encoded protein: CASSWGQGPGGYTF.

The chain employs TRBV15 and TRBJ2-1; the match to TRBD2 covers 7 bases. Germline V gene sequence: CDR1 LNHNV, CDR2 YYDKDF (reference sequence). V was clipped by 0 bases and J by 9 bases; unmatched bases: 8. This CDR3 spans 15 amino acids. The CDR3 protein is CATSREGSGDSEQFF. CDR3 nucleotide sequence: TGTGCCACCAGCAGAGAAGGGAGCGGGGATAGTGAGCAGTTCTTC.

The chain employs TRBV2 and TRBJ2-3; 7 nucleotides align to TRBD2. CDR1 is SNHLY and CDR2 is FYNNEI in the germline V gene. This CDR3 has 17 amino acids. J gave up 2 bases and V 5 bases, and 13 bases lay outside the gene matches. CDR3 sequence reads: CASSQTSPHHITDTQYF. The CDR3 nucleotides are TGTGCCAGCAGTCAGACTAGCCCGCATCATATCACAGATACGCAGTATTTT.

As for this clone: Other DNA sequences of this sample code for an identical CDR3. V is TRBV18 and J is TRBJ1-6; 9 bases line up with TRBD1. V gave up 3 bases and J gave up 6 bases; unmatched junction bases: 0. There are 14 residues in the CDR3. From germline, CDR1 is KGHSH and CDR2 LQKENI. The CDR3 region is CASSPGQGNSPLHF. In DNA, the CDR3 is TGTGCCAGCTCACCGGGACAGGGTAATTCACCCCTCCACTTT.

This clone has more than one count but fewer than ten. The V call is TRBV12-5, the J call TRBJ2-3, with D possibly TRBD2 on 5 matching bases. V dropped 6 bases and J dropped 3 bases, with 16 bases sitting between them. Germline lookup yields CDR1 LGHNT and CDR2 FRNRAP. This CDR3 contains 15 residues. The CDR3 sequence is CASGPNTGKTDTQYF. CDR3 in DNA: TGTGCTAGTGGACCAAATACGGGGAAGACAGATACGCAGTATTTT.

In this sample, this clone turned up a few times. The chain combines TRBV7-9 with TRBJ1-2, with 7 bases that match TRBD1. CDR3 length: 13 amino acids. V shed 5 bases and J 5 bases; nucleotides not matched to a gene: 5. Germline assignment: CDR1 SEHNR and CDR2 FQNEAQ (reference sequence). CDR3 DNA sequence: TGTGCCAGCAGCCTCCTGACAGGGTATGGCTACACCTTC. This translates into CASSLLTGYGYTF.

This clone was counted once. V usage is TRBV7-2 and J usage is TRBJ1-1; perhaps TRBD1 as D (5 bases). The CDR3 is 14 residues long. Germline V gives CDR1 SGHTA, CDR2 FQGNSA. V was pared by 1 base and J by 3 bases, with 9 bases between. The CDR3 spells CASSLVPGDTEAFF. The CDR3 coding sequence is TGTGCCAGCAGCTTAGTTCCGGGGGACACTGAAGCTTTCTTT.

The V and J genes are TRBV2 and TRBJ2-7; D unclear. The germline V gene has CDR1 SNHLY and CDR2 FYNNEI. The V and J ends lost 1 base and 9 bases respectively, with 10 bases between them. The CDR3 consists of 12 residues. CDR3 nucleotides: TGTGCCAGCAGTGAAGGTAGGCGAGGGCAGTACTTC. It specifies CASSEGRRGQYF.

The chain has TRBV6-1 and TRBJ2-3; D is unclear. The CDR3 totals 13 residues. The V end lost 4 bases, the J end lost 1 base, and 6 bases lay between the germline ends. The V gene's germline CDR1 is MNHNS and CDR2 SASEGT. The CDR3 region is CASSGVRTDTQYF. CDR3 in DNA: TGTGCCAGCAGTGGCGTCCGCACAGATACGCAGTATTTT.

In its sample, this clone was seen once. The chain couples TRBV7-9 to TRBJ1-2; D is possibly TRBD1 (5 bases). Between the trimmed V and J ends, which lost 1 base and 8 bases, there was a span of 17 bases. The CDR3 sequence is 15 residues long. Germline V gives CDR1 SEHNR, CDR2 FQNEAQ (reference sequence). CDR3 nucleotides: TGTGCCAGCAGCTTAGGGACCGGGACTGAGCGAGGCTACACCTTC. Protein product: CASSLGTGTERGYTF. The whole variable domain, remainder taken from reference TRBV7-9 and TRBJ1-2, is DTGVSQNPRHKITKRGQNVTFRCDPISEHNRLYWYRQTLGQGPEFLTYFQNEAQLEKSRLLSDRFSAERPKGSFSTLEIQRTEQGDSAMYLCASSLGTGTERGYTFGSGTRLTVV.

The CDR3 loop reads CASSSRTSLLFF. In nucleotides, the CDR3 is TGTGCCAGCAGTTCCAGGACTAGCTTACTGTTCTTC. The chain combines TRBV6-5 with TRBJ2-1, with TRBD2 matching over 8 bases. V gave up 4 bases and J gave up 15 bases; unmatched junction bases: 8. Germline V gives CDR1 MNHEY, CDR2 SVGAGI. This CDR3 contains 12 residues.

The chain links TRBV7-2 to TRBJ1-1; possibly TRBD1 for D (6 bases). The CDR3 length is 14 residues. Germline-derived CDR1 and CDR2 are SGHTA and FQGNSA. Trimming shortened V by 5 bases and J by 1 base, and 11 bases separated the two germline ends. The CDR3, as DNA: TGTGCCAGCAGCCGGGACACGCAGAACACTGAAGCTTTCTTT. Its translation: CASSRDTQNTEAFF.

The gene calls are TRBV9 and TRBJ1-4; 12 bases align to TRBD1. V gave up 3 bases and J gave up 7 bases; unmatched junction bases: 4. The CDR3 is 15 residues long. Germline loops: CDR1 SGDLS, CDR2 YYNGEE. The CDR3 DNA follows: TGTGCCAGCAGCGCGGGACAGGGGGCGGGTGAAAAACTGTTTTTT. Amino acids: CASSAGQGAGEKLFF.

CDR3 DNA sequence: TGTGCCAGCAGCTTTAACGGGGGGTGGGGCGAGCAGTACTTC. This encodes CASSFNGGWGEQYF. The V call is TRBV5-4, the J call TRBJ2-7, with TRBD2 matching 7 bases. The CDR3 covers 14 residues. Germline loops: CDR1 SGHNT, CDR2 YYREEE (reference sequence). V lost 2 bases, J lost 6 bases, and 8 bases stayed unmatched.

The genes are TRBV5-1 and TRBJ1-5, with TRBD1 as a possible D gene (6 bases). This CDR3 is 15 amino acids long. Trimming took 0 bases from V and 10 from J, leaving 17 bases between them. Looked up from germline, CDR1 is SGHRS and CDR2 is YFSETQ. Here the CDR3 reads CASSLEPQGVYPQHF. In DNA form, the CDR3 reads TGCGCCAGCAGCTTGGAGCCACAGGGCGTATATCCCCAGCATTTT.